What follows is one T cell receptor beta chain and its context. This sample is part of a study of blood T cell repertoires in COVID-19. Trimming pared 3 bases from V and 5 bases from J, leaving 14 bases between. The CDR3 consists of 16 residues. Germline loops: CDR1 KGHSH, CDR2 LQKENI. Libraries were prepared by immunoSEQ multiplex PCR; TCRdb keeps only in-frame clonotypes and omits some of them. This sample carries over 200,000 clones, roughly 82% of them seen once, and the ten largest clones take 2% to 2.5%. Sequenced material: peripheral blood. V and J are TRBV18 and TRBJ1-6; D gene uncertain. The clonotype was recovered from a man aged 35 to 55 who had recovered from COVID-19. Here the CDR3 reads CASSPYGGVNNSPLHF. The CDR3, as DNA: TGTGCCAGCTCACCCTACGGCGGGGTAAATAATTCACCCCTCCACTTT. Variable domain in full (rest from reference TRBV18 and TRBJ1-6): NAGVMQNPRHLVRRRGQEARLRCSPMKGHSHVYWYRQLPEEGLKFMVYLQKENIIDESGMPKERFSAEFPKEGPSILRIQQVVRGDSAAYFCASSPYGGVNNSPLHFGNGTRLTVT.